A selection of T cell receptor beta chains follows, all from one sample in a study of patients and donors after allogeneic stem cell transplantation. TCRdb redid the calling of the RT-PCR reads with MiXCR, one entry per CDR3 protein. This table holds some 960,000 distinct CDR3 sequences, about a sixth found once. Sequencing was performed on blood, either unsorted or a sorted T cell fraction (not recorded which). Receptors were obtained from a human donor who was either an allogeneic HSCT recipient or a stem cell or donor lymphocyte infusion donor (not recorded which). It is not recorded whose cells these are; they may come from a transplant donor. CDR3s include the opening cysteine and the closing phenylalanine or tryptophan. D genes are given only for firm matches. Size is omitted from some rows. Given values are once, few, many or a class for expanded clones.

cdr3_aa | cdr3_nt | clone_size | j_call | d_call | v_call
CASSYSSGTGGYGYTF | TGTGCCAGCAGTTACTCCTCCGGGACAGGGGGCTATGGCTACACCTTC | few | TRBJ1-2 | TRBD1 | TRBV12-3/TRBV12-4
CSARDPGGNGANVLTF | TGCAGTGCTAGAGATCCCGGCGGGAATGGGGCCAACGTCCTGACTTTC | . | TRBJ2-6 | . | TRBV20-1
CASWAAAYGYTF | TGTGCCAGTTGGGCCGCTGCCTATGGCTACACCTTC | . | TRBJ1-2 | . | TRBV3-1
CASSMTSGLGAGELFF | TGTGCCAGCAGCATGACTAGCGGCTTAGGGGCCGGGGAGCTGTTTTTT | few | TRBJ2-2 | TRBD2 | TRBV7-3
CASSLSSGRNEQFF | TGTGCCAGCAGTTTAAGTAGCGGGAGGAATGAGCAGTTCTTC | few | TRBJ2-1 | TRBD2 | TRBV12-3/TRBV12-4
CASSYSDPFDGKYEQYF | TGTGCCAGCAGTTACTCTGACCCGTTCGACGGCAAATACGAGCAGTACTTC | few | TRBJ2-7 | . | TRBV6-5
CSARWDGYEQYF | TGCAGTGCAAGGTGGGACGGTTACGAGCAGTACTTC | . | TRBJ2-7 | . | TRBV20-1
CAWSGRDREVF | TGTGCCTGGAGTGGCCGGGACAGGGAAGTTTTC | . | TRBJ2-7 | TRBD1 | TRBV30
CASSEWGTGGLAGYEQYF | TGTGCCAGCAGTGAATGGGGGACAGGGGGACTAGCGGGCTACGAGCAGTACTTC | . | TRBJ2-7 | . | TRBV6-1
CASSLFGSEITDTQYF | TGTGCCAGCAGTTTATTCGGTAGCGAAATCACAGATACGCAGTATTTT | few | TRBJ2-3 | . | TRBV27
CASSHAGFSRGEAFF | TGCGCCAGCAGCCACGCGGGATTTTCGAGGGGTGAAGCTTTCTTT | . | TRBJ1-1 | . | TRBV4-3
CATSTPKPGHTLGEQYF | TGTGCCACCAGCACCCCTAAACCGGGACACACCCTTGGAGAGCAGTACTTC | . | TRBJ2-7 | . | TRBV15
CATSDSSGTSASYNEQFF | TGTGCCACCAGTGATTCTTCCGGGACTAGCGCCTCCTACAATGAGCAGTTCTTC | . | TRBJ2-1 | TRBD2 | TRBV24-1
CAVIGGGQGNYEQYF | TGTGCCGTTATCGGGGGGGGACAGGGGAATTACGAGCAGTACTTC | . | TRBJ2-7 | TRBD1 | TRBV6-1
CASSVSGHSTDTQYF | TGTGCCAGCAGCGTGTCGGGGCACTCCACAGATACGCAGTATTTT | few | TRBJ2-3 | . | TRBV9
CASGLDGGEQFF | TGTGCTAGTGGTTTGGACGGCGGGGAGCAGTTCTTC | . | TRBJ2-1 | . | TRBV12-5
CASSREAAQETQYF | TGTGCCAGCAGCCGCGAAGCAGCACAAGAGACCCAGTACTTC | . | TRBJ2-5 | . | TRBV13
CASSLTPDSTQPQHF | TGTGCCAGCAGCTTAACTCCTGACAGTACTCAGCCCCAGCATTTT | . | TRBJ1-5 | . | TRBV7-8
CASSLALGGSGQETQYF | TGTGCCAGCAGTTTGGCCCTCGGGGGGAGCGGCCAAGAGACCCAGTACTTC | . | TRBJ2-5 | TRBD2 | TRBV12-3/TRBV12-4
CASSEAGRGLPEAFF | TGTGCCAGCAGTGAAGCAGGGAGGGGGCTACCTGAAGCTTTCTTT | . | TRBJ1-1 | TRBD1 | TRBV2
CAFQGAGDQPQHF | TGTGCCTTTCAGGGGGCTGGGGATCAGCCCCAGCATTTT | . | TRBJ1-5 | TRBD1 | TRBV30
CAISDVDEQFF | TGTGCCATCAGTGATGTGGATGAGCAGTTCTTC | few | TRBJ2-1 | . | TRBV10-3
CASSLYSRVPWTNEQFF | TGTGCCAGCAGTTTATATTCGAGGGTCCCTTGGACGAATGAGCAGTTCTTC | . | TRBJ2-1 | . | TRBV27
CASSLRQLYNSPLHF | TGTGCCAGCAGCCTAAGACAGTTATATAATTCACCCCTCCACTTT | few | TRBJ1-6 | . | TRBV5-6
CSASTVEGLDTEAFF | TGCAGTGCCTCCACGGTAGAAGGGTTGGACACTGAAGCTTTCTTT | . | TRBJ1-1 | . | TRBV20-1
CASSQESGGKDEQYF | TGTGCCAGCAGCCAAGAGTCGGGGGGTAAGGACGAGCAGTACTTC | few | TRBJ2-7 | TRBD2 | TRBV3-1
CASSWDSSYYEQYF | TGTGCCAGCAGCTGGGACTCTAGTTACTACGAGCAGTACTTC | . | TRBJ2-7 | . | TRBV11-2
CASRALYSNQPQHF | TGTGCCAGCAGGGCGCTCTATAGCAATCAGCCCCAGCATTTT | . | TRBJ1-5 | . | TRBV27
CASSYPTGLNYGYTF | TGTGCCAGCAGTTACCCGACAGGGCTGAACTATGGCTACACCTTC | . | TRBJ1-2 | TRBD1 | TRBV6-5
CASSPKGAAEAFF | TGTGCCAGCTCACCGAAGGGGGCCGCTGAAGCTTTCTTT | . | TRBJ1-1 | TRBD1 | TRBV18
CSLRVTGGSTGELFF | TGCAGTTTACGGGTCACAGGGGGGAGTACCGGGGAGCTGTTTTTT | many | TRBJ2-2 | TRBD1 | TRBV29-1
CASSAGVQGVPQYF | TGTGCCAGCAGCGCCGGGGTCCAGGGGGTGCCGCAGTATTTT | . | TRBJ2-3 | TRBD1 | TRBV9
CASSRRTGGYTEAFF | TGTGCCAGCTCCCGACGGACAGGGGGGTACACTGAAGCTTTCTTT | . | TRBJ1-1 | TRBD1 | TRBV6-1
CASSVGQGWTGELFF | TGTGCCAGCAGCGTGGGACAGGGGTGGACCGGGGAGCTGTTTTTT | few | TRBJ2-2 | TRBD1 | TRBV9
CASSQGGGLAGANEQFF | TGCGCCAGCAGCCAAGGTGGGGGACTAGCGGGGGCCAATGAGCAGTTCTTC | . | TRBJ2-1 | TRBD2 | TRBV4-3
CATSDSGPGQETQYF | TGTGCCACCAGTGATTCGGGCCCGGGCCAAGAGACCCAGTACTTC | few | TRBJ2-5 | . | TRBV24-1
CASSGHSEQYF | TGCGCCAGCAGCGGCCATTCGGAGCAGTACTTC | few | TRBJ2-7 | . | TRBV5-1
CASSYGLTGGRNTEAFF | TGTGCCAGCAGTTACGGATTGACAGGGGGGCGGAACACTGAAGCTTTCTTT | few | TRBJ1-1 | TRBD1 | TRBV6-5
CASSFRQAGEQYF | TGTGCCAGCAGTTTTCGACAGGCGGGCGAGCAGTACTTC | few | TRBJ2-7 | . | TRBV12-3/TRBV12-4
CSAEGREREFF | TGCAGTGCTGAGGGTAGGGAGCGCGAGTTCTTT | few | TRBJ1-1 | . | TRBV20-1
CASSQSTGGRQPQHF | TGCGCCAGCAGCCAATCCACAGGGGGCAGGCAGCCCCAGCATTTT | few | TRBJ1-5 | TRBD1 | TRBV4-3
CASTEGTGKNNEQFF | TGTGCCAGCACGGAGGGGACAGGGAAAAACAATGAGCAGTTCTTC | . | TRBJ2-1 | TRBD1 | TRBV2
CASNNRGLYYEQYF | TGTGCCAGCAACAATAGGGGACTGTACTACGAGCAGTACTTC | . | TRBJ2-7 | . | TRBV12-3/TRBV12-4
CASLKLGGHTDTQYF | TGTGCCAGCCTGAAGCTAGGAGGGCACACAGATACGCAGTATTTT | few | TRBJ2-3 | . | TRBV12-3/TRBV12-4
CASSYGQASIQYF | TGTGCCAGCAGTTACGGACAGGCAAGCATTCAGTACTTC | . | TRBJ2-4 | TRBD1 | TRBV12-3/TRBV12-4
CASSGGGGREETQYF | TGCGCCAGCAGCGGGGGAGGGGGGCGCGAAGAGACCCAGTACTTC | few | TRBJ2-5 | . | TRBV5-1
CSVVRGFGEKLFF | TGCAGCGTTGTAAGGGGGTTCGGGGAAAAACTGTTTTTT | . | TRBJ1-4 | . | TRBV29-1
CASSYRDYGYEQYF | TGTGCCAGCAGTTACAGGGATTACGGCTACGAGCAGTACTTC | . | TRBJ2-7 | . | TRBV6-2/TRBV6-3
CSVAGTATSTNTGELFF | TGCAGCGTTGCCGGAACAGCTACCAGTACGAACACCGGGGAGCTGTTTTTT | . | TRBJ2-2 | . | TRBV29-1
CASSLGYRGATEAFF | TGCGCCAGCAGCTTGGGGTACAGGGGTGCCACTGAAGCTTTCTTT | . | TRBJ1-1 | TRBD1 | TRBV5-1
CAISSGTGAYEQYF | TGTGCCATCAGTTCCGGGACAGGAGCTTACGAGCAGTACTTC | many | TRBJ2-7 | TRBD1 | TRBV10-3